Listed below are T cell receptor beta chains from one sample, sequenced in a study of blood T cell repertoires in COVID-19. Repertoires were generated with immunoSEQ multiplex PCR, while TCRdb's copy carries only in-frame clones and drops some. The sample records hundreds of thousands of clones, around nine tenths being singletons. The source material was PBMCs or T cells enriched from blood (not recorded which). These receptor sequences come from a woman between 18 and 29 years old who had recovered from COVID-19. CDR3s include the opening cysteine and the closing phenylalanine or tryptophan. The order of the fields is V gene, D gene, J gene, clone size, CDR3 protein, CDR3 DNA. The D gene is left open where the match is weak. Where a row states a size, it is once, few, many or the class of an expanded clone; other rows omit it.

TRBV7-2,.,TRBJ1-2,.,CASSLGPTSRGYTF,TGTGCCAGCAGCTTGGGCCCAACTAGTAGGGGCTACACCTTC
TRBV5-1,.,TRBJ1-2,.,CASSSGMVQGANYGYTF,TGCGCCAGCAGCTCGGGGATGGTACAGGGCGCTAACTATGGCTACACCTTC
TRBV5-5,TRBD1,TRBJ1-1,.,CASRTGTANSNTEAFF,TGTGCCAGCAGAACCGGGACAGCAAATTCGAACACTGAAGCTTTCTTT
TRBV4-1,TRBD2,TRBJ2-2,.,CASSPSSTSGLTGELFF,TGCGCCAGCAGCCCTTCGTCGACTAGCGGACTCACCGGGGAGCTGTTTTTT
TRBV19,.,TRBJ1-1,.,CASSRTTNTEAFF,TGTGCCAGTAGTAGGACAACGAACACTGAAGCTTTCTTT
TRBV12-3/TRBV12-4,.,TRBJ1-5,.,CASSLARNQPQHF,TGTGCCAGCAGTTTAGCCAGAAATCAGCCCCAGCATTTT
TRBV4-1,.,TRBJ1-1,.,CASSQVPNRRMNTEAFF,TGCGCCAGCAGCCAAGTTCCAAACAGGAGAATGAACACTGAAGCTTTCTTT
TRBV5-6,TRBD1,TRBJ1-1,.,CASSLLGQDNTEAFF,TGTGCCAGCAGCTTGTTAGGACAGGACAACACTGAAGCTTTCTTT
TRBV9,.,TRBJ1-1,.,CASSPHEGRAFF,TGTGCCAGCAGCCCCCACGAGGGTAGAGCTTTCTTT
TRBV7-9,TRBD2,TRBJ2-1,once,CASSLADLRTSGHNEQFF,TGTGCCAGCAGCTTAGCGGACTTAAGGACTAGCGGCCACAATGAGCAGTTCTTC
TRBV21-1,.,TRBJ1-1,.,CASSSKNRDSTEAFF,TGTGCCAGCAGCAGTAAAAACAGGGACAGCACTGAAGCTTTCTTT
TRBV4-2,TRBD1,TRBJ1-5,.,CASSQDMWGQGGNQPQHF,TGTGCCAGCAGCCAAGACATGTGGGGACAGGGCGGCAATCAGCCCCAGCATTTT
TRBV5-6,TRBD1,TRBJ1-2,.,CASSLAGTGIQEGYTF,TGTGCCAGCAGCTTGGCCGGGACAGGTATCCAAGAGGGCTACACCTTC
TRBV4-3,.,TRBJ1-2,.,CASSQGTSGQWGYGYTF,TGCGCCAGCAGCCAAGGGACTAGTGGGCAATGGGGCTATGGCTACACCTTC
TRBV29-1,.,TRBJ2-7,few,CSVLRDGYEQYF,TGCAGCGTCTTACGGGATGGCTACGAGCAGTACTTC
TRBV12-3/TRBV12-4,TRBD1,TRBJ2-7,.,CASSLQGVHEQYF,TGTGCCAGCAGTTTACAGGGGGTCCACGAGCAGTACTTC
TRBV10-1,TRBD1,TRBJ2-2,.,CASSSGQPNTGELFF,TGCGCCAGCAGTTCGGGACAGCCGAACACCGGGGAGCTGTTTTTT
TRBV14,TRBD1,TRBJ1-6,.,CASSQIQGGYNSPLHF,TGTGCCAGCAGCCAAATACAGGGGGGATATAATTCACCCCTCCACTTT
TRBV18,TRBD1,TRBJ1-2,.,CASSSLRGQGGGYTF,TGTGCCAGCTCAAGCCTTCGGGGACAGGGAGGAGGCTACACCTTC
TRBV4-2,TRBD2,TRBJ2-4,.,CASSQGFGGDGKNIQYF,TGTGCCAGCAGCCAAGGGTTCGGGGGGGATGGCAAAAACATTCAGTACTTC
TRBV5-4,TRBD1,TRBJ2-7,.,CASSTRDGSSRGF,TGTGCCAGCAGCACCCGGGACGGGTCGAGCAGGGGGTTC
TRBV5-1,.,TRBJ2-7,.,CASSLGVWYEQYF,TGCGCCAGCAGCTTAGGGGTTTGGTACGAGCAGTACTTC
TRBV13,.,TRBJ1-4,few,CASSSGAPVEKLFF,TGTGCCAGCAGCTCAGGGGCACCTGTAGAAAAACTGTTTTTT
TRBV28,TRBD1,TRBJ1-2,.,CASSLQRHRGRSDYGYTF,TGTGCCAGCAGTCTCCAACGACACAGGGGGCGCTCAGACTATGGCTACACCTTC
TRBV18,TRBD1,TRBJ1-6,.,CASSPRDSNSPLHF,TGTGCCAGCTCACCGAGGGACAGCAATTCACCCCTCCACTTT
TRBV28,.,TRBJ2-1,.,CASSLGPSPHYNEQFF,TGTGCCAGCAGTTTGGGTCCTAGCCCACATTACAATGAGCAGTTCTTC
TRBV7-8,.,TRBJ2-7,.,CASSQRRGGSEQYF,TGTGCCAGCAGCCAACGGAGGGGGGGCAGCGAGCAGTACTTC
TRBV20-1,TRBD2,TRBJ2-7,few,CSASRTSGGTAYEQYF,TGCAGTGCTAGTAGGACTAGCGGGGGGACCGCCTACGAGCAGTACTTC